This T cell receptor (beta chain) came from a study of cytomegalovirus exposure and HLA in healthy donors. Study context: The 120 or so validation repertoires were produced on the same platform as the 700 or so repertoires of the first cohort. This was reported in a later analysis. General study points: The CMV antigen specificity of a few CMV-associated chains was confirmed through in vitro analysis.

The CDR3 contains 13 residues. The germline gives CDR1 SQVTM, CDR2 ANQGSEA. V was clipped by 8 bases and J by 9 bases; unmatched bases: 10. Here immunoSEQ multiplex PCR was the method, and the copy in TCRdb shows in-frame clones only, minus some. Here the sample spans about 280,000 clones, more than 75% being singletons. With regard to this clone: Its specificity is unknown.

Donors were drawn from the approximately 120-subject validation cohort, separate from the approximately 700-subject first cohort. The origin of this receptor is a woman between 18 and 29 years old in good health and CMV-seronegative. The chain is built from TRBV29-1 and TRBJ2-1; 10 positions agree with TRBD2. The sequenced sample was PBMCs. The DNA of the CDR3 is TGCAGCACAGACGGTAGCGGGAGGCCTGAGCAGTTCTTC. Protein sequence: CSTDGSGRPEQFF.